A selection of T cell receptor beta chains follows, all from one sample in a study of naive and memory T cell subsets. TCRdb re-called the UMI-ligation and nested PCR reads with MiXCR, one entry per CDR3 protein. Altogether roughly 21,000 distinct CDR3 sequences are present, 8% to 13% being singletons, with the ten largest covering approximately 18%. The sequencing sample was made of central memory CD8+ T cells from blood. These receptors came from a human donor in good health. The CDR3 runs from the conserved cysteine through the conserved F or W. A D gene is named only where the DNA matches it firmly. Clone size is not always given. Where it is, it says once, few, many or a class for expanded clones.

CDR3aa: CASSEASSVEQYF; CDR3nt: TGTGCCAGCAGTGAAGCTTCATCTGTCGAGCAGTACTTC; d_gene: NA; v_gene: TRBV2; j_gene: TRBJ2-7; len: 13; abundance: NA
CDR3aa: CASSLSGEQFF; CDR3nt: TGTGCCAGCTCACTTTCGGGAGAGCAGTTCTTC; d_gene: NA; v_gene: TRBV18; j_gene: TRBJ2-1; len: 11; abundance: many
CDR3aa: CASSQAPGRVYNEQFF; CDR3nt: TGTGCCAGCAGCCAAGCGCCCGGGAGGGTATACAATGAGCAGTTCTTC; d_gene: TRBD2; v_gene: TRBV14; j_gene: TRBJ2-1; len: 16; abundance: few
CDR3aa: CASSEEGVSYEQYF; CDR3nt: TGTGCCAGCAGTGAAGAGGGAGTGTCCTACGAGCAGTACTTC; d_gene: NA; v_gene: TRBV25-1; j_gene: TRBJ2-7; len: 14; abundance: few
CDR3aa: CASSWTSGIYEQYF; CDR3nt: TGCGCCAGCAGCTGGACTAGCGGGATCTACGAGCAGTACTTC; d_gene: TRBD2; v_gene: TRBV5-1; j_gene: TRBJ2-7; len: 14; abundance: many
CDR3aa: CASSESPRQGNGYTF; CDR3nt: TGCGCCAGCAGTGAGTCCCCTCGACAGGGTAACGGCTACACCTTC; d_gene: TRBD1; v_gene: TRBV10-2; j_gene: TRBJ1-2; len: 15; abundance: few
CDR3aa: CASSQGTGEVRGAQFF; CDR3nt: TGTGCCAGCAGCCAAGGGACAGGAGAAGTTAGGGGGGCGCAGTTCTTC; d_gene: NA; v_gene: TRBV3-1; j_gene: TRBJ2-1; len: 16; abundance: many
CDR3aa: CAWSVQGSSTEAFF; CDR3nt: TGTGCCTGGAGCGTACAGGGGTCGAGCACTGAAGCTTTCTTT; d_gene: TRBD1; v_gene: TRBV30; j_gene: TRBJ1-1; len: 14; abundance: NA
CDR3aa: CASSLDSRDNYNSPLHF; CDR3nt: TGTGCCAGCAGTTTAGATTCCAGGGACAACTATAATTCACCCCTCCACTTT; d_gene: NA; v_gene: TRBV12-3/TRBV12-4; j_gene: TRBJ1-6; len: 17; abundance: NA
CDR3aa: CASSLQVSGLVGRYEQYF; CDR3nt: TGCGCCAGCAGCTTGCAGGTTTCGGGCCTCGTCGGACGCTACGAGCAGTACTTC; d_gene: NA; v_gene: TRBV5-1; j_gene: TRBJ2-7; len: 18; abundance: NA
CDR3aa: CASSLATEEKLFF; CDR3nt: TGTGCCAGCAGCTTGGCTACGGAAGAAAAACTGTTTTTT; d_gene: NA; v_gene: TRBV5-4; j_gene: TRBJ1-4; len: 13; abundance: many
CDR3aa: CASAPSGNTEAFF; CDR3nt: TGTGCCAGTGCCCCCTCAGGGAACACTGAAGCTTTCTTT; d_gene: NA; v_gene: TRBV6-5; j_gene: TRBJ1-1; len: 13; abundance: NA
CDR3aa: CASSFRGAPRKSSYEQYF; CDR3nt: TGTGCCAGCAGCTTCAGGGGGGCTCCGCGGAAAAGCTCCTACGAGCAGTACTTC; d_gene: NA; v_gene: TRBV28; j_gene: TRBJ2-7; len: 18; abundance: NA
CDR3aa: CASSLEGGSNTGELFF; CDR3nt: TGTGCCAGCAGCTTAGAGGGGGGATCGAACACCGGGGAGCTGTTTTTT; d_gene: NA; v_gene: TRBV7-9; j_gene: TRBJ2-2; len: 16; abundance: medium-sized
CDR3aa: CASRKSGFSGRSRYEQFF; CDR3nt: TGTGCCAGCAGGAAATCAGGTTTTAGCGGGAGGTCAAGGTATGAGCAGTTCTTC; d_gene: TRBD2; v_gene: TRBV6-1; j_gene: TRBJ2-1; len: 18; abundance: NA
CDR3aa: CASSPSNSGASYEQYF; CDR3nt: TGTGCCAGCTCACCATCCAATAGCGGGGCCTCCTACGAGCAGTACTTC; d_gene: TRBD2; v_gene: TRBV18; j_gene: TRBJ2-7; len: 16; abundance: few
CDR3aa: CSAARISGVYNEQFF; CDR3nt: TGCAGTGCTGCTAGAATTAGCGGGGTTTACAATGAGCAGTTCTTC; d_gene: TRBD2; v_gene: TRBV20-1; j_gene: TRBJ2-1; len: 15; abundance: few
CDR3aa: CSAKRLAGSSYEQYF; CDR3nt: TGCAGTGCTAAGAGACTAGCGGGAAGCTCCTACGAGCAGTACTTC; d_gene: TRBD2; v_gene: TRBV20-1; j_gene: TRBJ2-7; len: 15; abundance: many
CDR3aa: CASSHPGGPGYNEQFF; CDR3nt: TGTGCCAGCAGCCACCCCGGAGGTCCCGGCTACAATGAGCAGTTCTTC; d_gene: NA; v_gene: TRBV7-9; j_gene: TRBJ2-1; len: 16; abundance: many
CDR3aa: CATSSPGQGSYNEQFF; CDR3nt: TGTGCCACCAGCAGCCCCGGACAGGGATCCTACAATGAGCAGTTCTTC; d_gene: TRBD1; v_gene: TRBV15; j_gene: TRBJ2-1; len: 16; abundance: few
CDR3aa: CASSREHPGLAGGLTRDEQFF; CDR3nt: TGTGCCAGCAGTCGCGAACATCCAGGGCTAGCGGGAGGGCTCACCAGGGATGAGCAGTTCTTC; d_gene: TRBD2; v_gene: TRBV7-6; j_gene: TRBJ2-1; len: 21; abundance: many
CDR3aa: CASSLGGLRGSTGGELFF; CDR3nt: TGTGCCAGCAGCTTAGGAGGACTCCGGGGCTCTACAGGCGGGGAGCTGTTTTTT; d_gene: NA; v_gene: TRBV7-9; j_gene: TRBJ2-2; len: 18; abundance: NA
CDR3aa: CASSLEAGPITGELFF; CDR3nt: TGTGCCAGCAGCTTAGAGGCAGGACCGATTACCGGGGAGCTGTTTTTT; d_gene: NA; v_gene: TRBV11-2; j_gene: TRBJ2-2; len: 16; abundance: NA
CDR3aa: CASSQGGTANTGELFF; CDR3nt: TGTGCCAGCAGCCAGGGGGGGACAGCTAACACCGGGGAGCTGTTTTTT; d_gene: NA; v_gene: TRBV14; j_gene: TRBJ2-2; len: 16; abundance: NA
CDR3aa: CASSLVGTGGYEQYF; CDR3nt: TGCGCCAGCAGCTTGGTGGGGACAGGGGGGTACGAGCAGTACTTC; d_gene: TRBD1; v_gene: TRBV5-1; j_gene: TRBJ2-7; len: 15; abundance: many
CDR3aa: CSARDQAGSWDTQYF; CDR3nt: TGCAGTGCTAGAGATCAGGCGGGCAGTTGGGATACGCAGTATTTT; d_gene: NA; v_gene: TRBV20-1; j_gene: TRBJ2-3; len: 15; abundance: many